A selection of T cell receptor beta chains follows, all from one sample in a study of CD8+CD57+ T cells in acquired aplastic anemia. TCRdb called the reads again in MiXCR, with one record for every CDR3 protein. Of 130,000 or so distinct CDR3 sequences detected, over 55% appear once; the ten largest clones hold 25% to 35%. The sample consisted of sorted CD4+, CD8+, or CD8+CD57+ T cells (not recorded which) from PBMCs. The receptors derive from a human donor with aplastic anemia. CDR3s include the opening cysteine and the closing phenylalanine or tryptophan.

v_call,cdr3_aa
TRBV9,CASSVGLADYNEQFF
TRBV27,CASSLGQGKELFF
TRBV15,CATRTGSSNTEAFF
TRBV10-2,CASGTGGSQPQHF
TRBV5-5,CASSFPGVRGGELFF
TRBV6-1,CASTPLAGTDTQYF
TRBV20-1,CSAPVFPLHF
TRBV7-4,CASSLYRGTEAFF
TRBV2,CASSRRVDTGELFF
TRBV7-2,CASRQGTEAFF
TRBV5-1,CASSLGQGGNYGYTF
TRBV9,CASSPRTGLNTEAFF
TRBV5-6,CASSHRATGGYGYTF
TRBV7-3,CASSLIQGSNSPLHF
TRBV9,CASSVDSGELFF
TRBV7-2,CASSAQVYGYTF
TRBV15,CATSRVGSEAIYEQYF
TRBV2,CASSYVQETQYF
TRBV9,CASSPRATDTQYF
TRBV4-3,CASSQLLANGEQYF
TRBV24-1,CATSERGLGEQYF